One sample yielded the 31 T cell receptor beta chains listed below, sequenced in a study of CD8 T cells in Susac syndrome. The RNA input was roughly 0.45 to 1 ug, and it was reverse transcribed with random hexamers. One entry per CDR3 protein results from TCRdb running MiXCR on the immunoSEQ multiplex PCR reads. Of some 240,000 distinct CDR3 sequences listed, 90% to 96% are singletons. Sequencing was done on a sample of CD4+ T cells from PBMCs. These receptors all come from a human donor with Susac syndrome.

This chain connects TRBV20-1 to TRBJ2-1; 9 nucleotides line up with TRBD2. CDR3 length equals 17 residues. CDR1 DFQATT and CDR2 SNEGSKA come from the germline V gene (reference sequence). V dropped 1 base and J dropped 6; count of bases not matched to a gene: 13. As DNA, the CDR3 is TGCAGTGCTAGAGGGGTTAGCGGGAGAGCCCTACCCAATGAGCAGTTCTTC. This gives the protein CSARGVSGRALPNEQFF.

The V gene is TRBV20-1, the J gene TRBJ2-7; the D gene is possibly TRBD1 (5 bases). The V gene lost 3 bases and the J gene lost 2 bases, with 11 bases spanning the gap. Germline V gives CDR1 DFQATT, CDR2 SNEGSKA (reference sequence). This CDR3 is 13 amino acids long. The CDR3 protein is CSARGRVTYEQYF. CDR3 DNA: TGCAGTGCTAGGGGCAGGGTCACCTACGAGCAGTACTTC.

In this sample, this clonotype turned up once. The chain has TRBV30 and TRBJ2-4; D possibly corresponds to TRBD1 (6 bases). The germline gives CDR1 GTSNPN, CDR2 SVGIG (reference sequence). The CDR3 length is 15 residues. The V gene lost 3 bases and the J gene lost 4 bases, with 16 bases spanning the gap. The DNA of the CDR3 is TGTGCCTGGAGAGTAGCAGGGGCAAGAAAAAACATTCAGTACTTC. Translation: CAWRVAGARKNIQYF.

CDR3 sequence: CAWSVRPRGNTEAFF. The CDR3 nucleotides are TGTGCCTGGAGTGTCCGCCCCCGGGGGAACACTGAAGCTTTCTTT. The chain uses TRBV30 and TRBJ1-1, with D unclear. This CDR3 region has 15 residues. The germline V and J ends were trimmed by 0 bases and 1 base, with 12 bases remaining between them. Per the germline V gene, CDR1 is GTSNPN and CDR2 is SVGIG (reference sequence).

The V gene is TRBV20-1, the J gene TRBJ2-5, with D possibly being TRBD1 or TRBD2 (6 bases each). Germline CDR1 reads DFQATT; CDR2 reads SNEGSKA (reference sequence). V dropped 6 bases and J dropped 4 bases, with 27 bases sitting between them. This CDR3 region has 17 residues. CDR3 nucleotide sequence: TGCAGTGCCCCGATTGAAATGCTAAGGGGGGAACTAGAGACCCAGTACTTC. Amino acid sequence: CSAPIEMLRGELETQYF.

This chain joins TRBV6-5 and TRBJ2-2; no reliable D call. The CDR3 extends over 15 amino acids. Germline CDR1 MNHEY, CDR2 SVGAGI. With 1 base removed from V and 5 bases from J, the gap between germline ends came to 11 bases. CDR3 protein: CASSYWALGTGELFF. In nucleotides, the CDR3 is TGTGCCAGCAGTTACTGGGCCTTGGGGACCGGGGAGCTGTTTTTT.

This sequence joins TRBV30 and TRBJ1-5, with D unclear. Trimming shortened V by 4 bases and J by 7 bases, and 14 bases separated the two germline ends. This CDR3 has 13 amino acids. Germline V CDR1 and CDR2: GTSNPN, SVGIG (reference sequence). The CDR3 DNA is TGTGCCTGGAAGGCGGCAGGTCTACAGCCCCAGCATTTT. Translating it yields CAWKAAGLQPQHF.

V is TRBV29-1 and J is TRBJ1-3; D gene ambiguous. Trimming removed 6 bases at V and 4 bases at J, with 13 bases between. This CDR3 has 13 residues. CDR1 is SQVTM, CDR2 ANQGSEA, per germline. The CDR3 region has the DNA TGCAGCGTCGCCCCGGCGCCGGGAAACACCATATATTTT. This codes for CSVAPAPGNTIYF.

A single count supports this clonotype. The gene calls are TRBV24-1 and TRBJ2-3, with D tentatively TRBD1 (6 bases). V dropped 7 bases and J dropped 0 bases, with 13 bases sitting between them. The CDR3 spans 15 residues. Germline V gives CDR1 KGHDR, CDR2 SFDVKD. The CDR3 spells CATSNGQWSTDTQYF. The CDR3 DNA sequence: TGTGCCACCAGCAACGGACAGTGGAGCACAGATACGCAGTATTTT.

This rearrangement joins TRBV29-1 to TRBJ2-2, with 11 positions matching TRBD2. Germline CDR1 reads SQVTM; CDR2 reads ANQGSEA. The V gene end was trimmed by 5 bases and the J gene end by 4 bases; junction bases not matched to a gene: 3. The CDR3 extends over 14 amino acids. In DNA form, the CDR3 reads TGCAGCGTTTCCGGGACTAGCGGCACCGGGGAGCTGTTTTTT. Translation: CSVSGTSGTGELFF.

The rearrangement links TRBV29-1 to TRBJ1-4; D not resolved. V lost 3 bases to trimming and J lost 4 bases, with 12 bases between them. In germline, CDR1 is SQVTM, CDR2 ANQGSEA. This CDR3 spans 14 amino acids. CDR3 sequence reads: CSVEMQDLNEKLFF. The CDR3 coding sequence is TGCAGCGTTGAGATGCAGGATCTTAATGAAAAACTGTTTTTT. Full variable domain (outside the CDR3, taken from reference TRBV29-1 and TRBJ1-4): SAVISQKPSRDICQRGTSLTIQCQVDSQVTMMFWYRQQPGQSLTLIATANQGSEATYESGFVIDKFPISRPNLTFSTLTVSNMSPEDSSIYLCSVEMQDLNEKLFFGSGTQLSVL.

This sequence joins TRBV2 and TRBJ1-2, with TRBD1 identical over 8 bases. The CDR3 loop spans 14 amino acids. Germline V CDR1 and CDR2: SNHLY, FYNNEI. With 6 bases clipped from V and 7 bases from J, the junction kept 10 bases outside the gene matches. CDR3: CASRKDRDKGGYTF. The CDR3 bases are TGTGCCAGCAGGAAGGACAGGGACAAGGGTGGCTACACCTTC. Based on the CDR3 plus reference TRBV2 and TRBJ1-2, the full variable domain is EPEVTQTPSHQVTQMGQEVILRCVPISNHLYFYWYRQILGQKVEFLVSFYNNEISEKSEIFDDQFSVERPDGSNFTLKIRSTKLEDSAMYFCASRKDRDKGGYTFGSGTRLTVV.

This chain uses TRBV29-1 with TRBJ1-1; the D is unclear. Germline V lookup: CDR1 SQVTM, CDR2 ANQGSEA. V was shortened by 4 bases and J by 1 base, with 7 bases between the two germline ends. The CDR3 loop spans 12 amino acids. The CDR3 reads CSVGSSNTEAFF. The CDR3 DNA reads as TGCAGCGTTGGCAGCTCGAACACTGAAGCTTTCTTT.

J is TRBJ1-4 and V is TRBV30; maybe TRBD1 (5 bases). The V and J ends lost 0 bases and 8 bases respectively, with 13 bases between them. Germline CDR1 GTSNPN, CDR2 SVGIG (reference sequence). This CDR3 has 14 amino acids. For the CDR3, the DNA is TGTGCCTGGAGTGTATTGGGACGTCGAGAAAAACTGTTTTTT. The encoded protein is CAWSVLGRREKLFF.

The chain joins TRBV5-1 to TRBJ2-5, with D possibly being TRBD2 (6 bases). This CDR3 region has 13 residues. V was cut by 5 bases and J by 4 bases, with 12 bases left in between. CDR1 is SGHRS, CDR2 YFSETQ, per germline. CDR3 amino acids: CASRGGSGETQYF. CDR3 nucleotide sequence: TGCGCCAGCAGGGGGGGATCGGGAGAGACCCAGTACTTC.

The rearrangement uses TRBV2 and TRBJ2-1; possibly TRBD2 for D (6 bases). This CDR3 contains 16 residues. V was trimmed by 7 bases and J by 0 bases, leaving 16 bases between them. CDR1 and CDR2 from the germline V gene are SNHLY and FYNNEI. In DNA, the CDR3 is TGTGCCAGCACCATTAGCGGTGGAAGCTCCTACAATGAGCAGTTCTTC. Its protein product is CASTISGGSSYNEQFF.

J is TRBJ1-2 and V is TRBV28; D unresolved. Trimming removed 2 bases at V and 6 bases at J, with 7 bases between. The CDR3 loop spans 12 amino acids. Per the germline V gene, CDR1 is MDHEN and CDR2 is SYDVKM. The CDR3 DNA is TGTGCCAGCAGTTTAAGGTTCCATGGCTACACCTTC. This encodes CASSLRFHGYTF.

The genes are TRBV29-1 and TRBJ2-3, with 7 positions matching TRBD2. The V gene end was trimmed by 3 bases and the J gene end by 7 bases; junction bases not matched to a gene: 4. CDR1 is SQVTM, CDR2 ANQGSEA, per germline. The CDR3 is made up of 12 amino acids. In DNA, the CDR3 is TGCAGCGTTGATCACGGGAGGAATACGCAGTATTTT. Translating it yields CSVDHGRNTQYF.

This sequence joins TRBV3-1 and TRBJ2-5; 12 bases fit TRBD2. The CDR3 consists of 15 residues. The V gene's germline CDR1 is LGHDT and CDR2 YNNKEL (reference sequence). The junction had 5 bases not matched to a gene; V was cut back by 4 bases and J by 5 bases. CDR3 sequence (DNA): TGTGCCAGCAGCCCCCGACTAGCGGGGGTGGAGACCCAGTACTTC. Protein: CASSPRLAGVETQYF.

The gene calls are TRBV18 and TRBJ2-5; 8 nucleotides line up with TRBD1. The germline V gene encodes CDR1 KGHSH and CDR2 LQKENI. The CDR3 totals 12 residues. Trimming took 5 bases from V and 5 from J; bases not matched to a gene: 1. This CDR3 reads CASSDRGETQYF. The CDR3 region has the DNA TGTGCCAGCTCAGACAGGGGCGAGACCCAGTACTTC.

This chain uses TRBV29-1 with TRBJ2-4; D not resolved. CDR3 size: 13 residues. Germline CDR1 is SQVTM and CDR2 is ANQGSEA. Trimming took off 7 bases at V and 0 bases at J, with 10 bases between the two ends. The CDR3: CSAALGAKNIQYF. The CDR3 DNA is TGCAGCGCCGCTCTTGGAGCCAAAAACATTCAGTACTTC.

The chain combines TRBV7-6 with TRBJ1-2; D is undetermined. Germline CDR1 reads SGHVS; CDR2 reads FNYEAQ. CDR3 length: 13 amino acids. V lost 6 bases, J lost 3 bases, and 11 bases lay in between. The CDR3 loop reads CASSTGRDYGYTF. DNA for the CDR3: TGTGCCAGCAGTACCGGGAGGGACTATGGCTACACCTTC.

V gene TRBV4-1 combines with J gene TRBJ1-5; 10 nucleotides align to TRBD1. V lost 2 bases to trimming and J lost 4 bases; unmatched junction nucleotides: 2. CDR1 and CDR2 (germline): MGHRA, YSYEKL. The CDR3 loop spans 15 amino acids. The DNA for the CDR3 is TGCGCCAGCAGCCAATCGGGACAGGGGAATCAGCCCCAGCATTTT. Translation: CASSQSGQGNQPQHF.

The chain links TRBV12-3 or TRBV12-4 to TRBJ1-2; D is uncertain. The CDR3 consists of 13 residues. V lost 6 bases, J lost 8 bases, and 16 bases lay in between. DNA of the CDR3: TGTGCCAGCAGCTGGAAGGAGGGATTGGGCTACACCTTC. Translating gives CASSWKEGLGYTF.

The CDR3 loop reads CSVTEKATEAFF. The CDR3 DNA reads as TGCAGCGTGACTGAAAAAGCCACTGAAGCTTTCTTT. The chain uses TRBV29-1 and TRBJ1-1, with no clear D. The ends were cut back, 6 bases at V and 4 bases at J, with 12 bases in the middle. The germline V gene encodes CDR1 SQVTM and CDR2 ANQGSEA. This CDR3 is 12 amino acids long. The full variable domain, completed using reference TRBV29-1 and TRBJ1-1, is SAVISQKPSRDICQRGTSLTIQCQVDSQVTMMFWYRQQPGQSLTLIATANQGSEATYESGFVIDKFPISRPNLTFSTLTVSNMSPEDSSIYLCSVTEKATEAFFGQGTRLTVV.

The CDR3 coding sequence is TGCAGTGCATTAGGTACTAGCACAGATACGCAGTATTTT. It yields the protein CSALGTSTDTQYF. This chain connects TRBV20-1 to TRBJ2-3, with no clear D. CDR1 and CDR2 from the germline V gene are DFQATT and SNEGSKA (reference sequence). Trimming pared 6 bases from V and 0 bases from J, leaving 10 bases between. The CDR3 consists of 13 residues.

This sequence joins TRBV5-1 and TRBJ1-2; 9 bases line up with TRBD1. CDR1 and CDR2 from the germline V gene are SGHRS and YFSETQ. The V segment lost 2 bases and the J segment 3 bases; nucleotides outside the gene matches: 2. The CDR3 has 14 amino acids. The CDR3 loop is CASSFRDRDYGYTF. The CDR3 DNA reads TGCGCCAGCAGCTTCCGGGACAGGGACTATGGCTACACCTTC. The full variable domain, its missing parts supplied by reference TRBV5-1 and TRBJ1-2, is KAGVTQTPRYLIKTRGQQVTLSCSPISGHRSVSWYQQTPGQGLQFLFEYFSETQRNKGNFPGRFSGRQFSNSRSEMNVSTLELGDSALYLCASSFRDRDYGYTFGSGTRLTVV.

As concerns this clonotype: Germline is not matched at one junction end, which may reflect a read error. The V gene is TRBV11-2, the J gene TRBJ2-7; no clear D gene. Germline CDR1 is SGHAT and CDR2 is FQNNGV. The CDR3 consists of 17 residues. As DNA, the CDR3 is TGTGCCAGCAGCATAGAGGCTGGGCCGTTCACCTCCTACGAGCAGTACTTC. Translated, it gives CASSIEAGPFTSYEQYF.

This chain connects TRBV3-1 to TRBJ2-7; perhaps D is TRBD1 or TRBD2 (6 bases each). This CDR3 region has 16 residues. V dropped 2 bases and J dropped 3 bases, with 17 bases sitting between them. Germline V gene sequence: CDR1 LGHDT, CDR2 YNNKEL (reference sequence). CDR3 nucleotide sequence: TGTGCCAGCAGCCAATGGGGGGCGGACTCTCACTACGAGCAGTACTTC. It encodes CASSQWGADSHYEQYF.

The chain carries TRBV29-1 and TRBJ2-3; no firm D call. V lost 2 bases and J 4 bases, leaving 7 bases between the germline ends. This CDR3 is built from 12 residues. CDR1 SQVTM and CDR2 ANQGSEA come from the germline V gene. The CDR3 region has the DNA TGCAGCGTTGAACTGGCCGCAGATACGCAGTATTTT. This gives the protein CSVELAADTQYF.

This rearrangement joins TRBV20-1 to TRBJ2-1; D remains ambiguous. This CDR3 has 16 residues. Germline CDR1 DFQATT, CDR2 SNEGSKA (reference sequence). The germline V and J ends were trimmed by 5 bases and 0 bases, with 17 bases remaining between them. CDR3 amino acids: CSAQDPRRFSYNEQFF. In DNA form, the CDR3 reads TGCAGTGCTCAAGATCCCCGGCGGTTCTCCTACAATGAGCAGTTCTTC.